This T cell receptor (beta chain) was profiled in a study of shared clonotypes between healthy human individuals. This CDR3 has 15 amino acids. Germline CDR1 is SEHNR and CDR2 is FQNEAQ (reference sequence). To note about this clone: The junction shows a germline mismatch at one end, possibly a read error.

Here immunoSEQ multiplex PCR was the method, and the copy in TCRdb shows in-frame clones only, minus some. The table lists roughly 700,000 clones, 90% of them singletons, with 30% to 35% in the top ten. The sample comprised memory CD8+ T cells from PBMCs. The subset was: CD45RO+ cells pooled with CCR7-negative TemRA cells. This receptor was obtained from a man aged 18 to 30 in good health. Some clones in this sample may be carry-over from other donors' samples. This chain uses TRBV7-9 with TRBJ2-7, with TRBD2 matching 11 bases. The CDR3 sequence is CASSQGLAASYEQYF. CDR3 bases: TGCGCCAGCAGCCAGGGACTAGCGGCCTCCTACGAGCAGTACTTC.